The clone carrying this T cell receptor beta chain was counted many times. The data derive from a study of early T cells in non-severe SARS-CoV-2 infection. Tagging with unique molecular identifiers was applied to individual cDNA molecules. One entry per CDR3 protein, called by TCRdb with MiXCR from the 5' RACE reads. This table has approximately 70,000 distinct CDR3 sequences, 5% appearing once. This sequence originates from an adult who was a healthcare worker with PCR-confirmed SARS-CoV-2 infection or an uninfected control (not recorded which). Sample: whole blood, taken at baseline.

In nucleotides, the CDR3 is TGTGCCATCAGTGACCCGGGACTAGCCTACGAGCAGTACTTC. It specifies CAISDPGLAYEQYF. This chain connects TRBV10-3 to TRBJ2-7, with 8 bases aligning to TRBD2. The length of the CDR3 is 14 residues. Trimming at V came to 3 bases and at J to 2 bases, leaving 3 bases not matched to a gene. The germline V gene encodes CDR1 ENHRY and CDR2 SYGVKD.